This T cell receptor beta chain was found in a study of blood T cell repertoires in COVID-19. In the study overall: Collection of acute and convalescent COVID-19 samples took place in the United States, Italy and Spain.

Per the study methods: Estimation of nucleated cell counts relied on the amplification of reference gene primers. Repertoires were generated with immunoSEQ multiplex PCR, while TCRdb's copy carries only in-frame clones and drops some. V and J calls and clone size come straight from that table; D and trimming were deduced from the DNA. The sample consists of 150,000 to 200,000 clones, 70% to 90% of them appearing once. Germline-derived CDR1 and CDR2 are KGHSH and LQKENI. The CDR3 loop spans 14 amino acids. V lost 5 bases and J 4 bases, leaving 14 bases between the germline ends. This receptor was taken from a man aged 18 to 29 who had recovered from COVID-19. V and J are TRBV18 and TRBJ1-1, with D perhaps matching TRBD1 (6 bases). The specimen was peripheral blood. The CDR3 DNA sequence: TGTGCCAGCTCATCTTCTACAGGGTCCACTGAAGCTTTCTTT. This gives the protein CASSSSTGSTEAFF.